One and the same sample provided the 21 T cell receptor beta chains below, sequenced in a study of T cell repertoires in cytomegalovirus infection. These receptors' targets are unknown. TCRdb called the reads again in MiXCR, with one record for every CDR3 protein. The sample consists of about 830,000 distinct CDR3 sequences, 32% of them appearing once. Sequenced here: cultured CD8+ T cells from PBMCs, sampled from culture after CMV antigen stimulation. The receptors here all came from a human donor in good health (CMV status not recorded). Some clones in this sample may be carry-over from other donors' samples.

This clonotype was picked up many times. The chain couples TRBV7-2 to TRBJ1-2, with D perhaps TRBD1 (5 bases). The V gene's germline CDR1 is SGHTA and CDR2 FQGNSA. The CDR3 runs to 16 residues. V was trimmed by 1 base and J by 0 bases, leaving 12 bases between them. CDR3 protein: CASSLVFDSSNYGYTF. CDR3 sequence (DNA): TGTGCCAGCAGCTTAGTTTTCGACAGCTCTAACTATGGCTACACCTTC.

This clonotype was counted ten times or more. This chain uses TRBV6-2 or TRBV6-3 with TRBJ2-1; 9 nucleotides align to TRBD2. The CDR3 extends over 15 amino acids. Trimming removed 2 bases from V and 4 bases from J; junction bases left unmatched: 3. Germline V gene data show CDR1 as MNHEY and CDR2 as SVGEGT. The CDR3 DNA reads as TGTGCCAGCAGTTACACGAGCGGGGGGTACAATGAGCAGTTCTTC. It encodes CASSYTSGGYNEQFF.

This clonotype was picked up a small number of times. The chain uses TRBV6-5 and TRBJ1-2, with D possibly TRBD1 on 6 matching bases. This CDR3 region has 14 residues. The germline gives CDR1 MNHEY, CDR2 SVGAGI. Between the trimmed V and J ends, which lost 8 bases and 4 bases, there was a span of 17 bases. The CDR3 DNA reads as TGTGCCAGCGGTCCCCGACAGGACCTCTATGGCTACACCTTC. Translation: CASGPRQDLYGYTF.

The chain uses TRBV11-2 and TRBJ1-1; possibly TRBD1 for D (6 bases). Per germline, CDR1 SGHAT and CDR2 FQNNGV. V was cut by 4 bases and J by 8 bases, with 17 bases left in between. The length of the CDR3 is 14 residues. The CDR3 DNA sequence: TGTGCCAGCAGCTCCATACAGGGCCGGTGGGAAGCTTTCTTT. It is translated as CASSSIQGRWEAFF.

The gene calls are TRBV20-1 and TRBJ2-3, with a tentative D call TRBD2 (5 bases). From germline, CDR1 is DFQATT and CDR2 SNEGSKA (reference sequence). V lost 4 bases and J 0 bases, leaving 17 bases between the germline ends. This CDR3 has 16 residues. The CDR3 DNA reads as TGCAGTGCTATTTGGCGGAGGTTTTCTAGCACAGATACGCAGTATTTT. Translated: CSAIWRRFSSTDTQYF.

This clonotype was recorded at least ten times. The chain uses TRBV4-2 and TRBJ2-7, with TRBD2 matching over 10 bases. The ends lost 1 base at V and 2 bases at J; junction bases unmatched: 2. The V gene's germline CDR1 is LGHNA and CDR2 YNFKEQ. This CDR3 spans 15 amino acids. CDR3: CASSQGTSGTYEQYF. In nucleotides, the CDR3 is TGTGCCAGCAGCCAAGGGACTAGCGGAACCTACGAGCAGTACTTC.

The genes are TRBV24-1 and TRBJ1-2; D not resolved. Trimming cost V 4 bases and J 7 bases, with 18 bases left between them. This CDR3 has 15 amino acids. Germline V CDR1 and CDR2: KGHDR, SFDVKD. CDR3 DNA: TGTGCCACCAGTGACTCGGGAGAGACTAATCTTGGCTACACCTTC. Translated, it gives CATSDSGETNLGYTF.

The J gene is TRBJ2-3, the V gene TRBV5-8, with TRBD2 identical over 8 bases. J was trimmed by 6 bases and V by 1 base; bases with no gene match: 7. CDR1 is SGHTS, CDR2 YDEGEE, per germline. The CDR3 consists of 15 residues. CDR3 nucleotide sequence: TGTGCCAGCAGCTTGAGATGGACTAGCCCCGATACGCAGTATTTT. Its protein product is CASSLRWTSPDTQYF.

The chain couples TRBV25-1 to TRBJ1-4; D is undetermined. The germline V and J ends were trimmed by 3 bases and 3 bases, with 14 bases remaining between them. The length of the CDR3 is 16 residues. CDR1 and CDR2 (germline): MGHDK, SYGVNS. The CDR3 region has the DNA TGTGCCAGCAGTGAGGAAACCGGGCCCTCTAATGAAAAACTGTTTTTT. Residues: CASSEETGPSNEKLFF.

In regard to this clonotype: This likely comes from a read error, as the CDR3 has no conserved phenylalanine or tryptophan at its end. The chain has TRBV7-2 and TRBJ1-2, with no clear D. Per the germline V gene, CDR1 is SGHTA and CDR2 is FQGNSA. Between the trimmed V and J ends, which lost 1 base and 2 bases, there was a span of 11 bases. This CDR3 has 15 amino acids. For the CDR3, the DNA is TGTGCCAGCAGCTTAGGTCATGTTCTCAACTATGGCTACACCTCC. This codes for CASSLGHVLNYGYTS.

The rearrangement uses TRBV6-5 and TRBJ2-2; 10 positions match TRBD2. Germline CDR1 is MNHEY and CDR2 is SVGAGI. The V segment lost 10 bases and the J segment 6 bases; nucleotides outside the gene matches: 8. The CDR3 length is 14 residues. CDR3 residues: CANRTSGGAGELFF. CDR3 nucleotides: TGTGCCAACAGGACAAGCGGGGGGGCCGGGGAGCTGTTTTTT.

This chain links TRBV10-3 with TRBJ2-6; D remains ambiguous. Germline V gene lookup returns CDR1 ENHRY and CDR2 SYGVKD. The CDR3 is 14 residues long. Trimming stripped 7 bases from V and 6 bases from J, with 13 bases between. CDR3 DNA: TGTGCCATCAATAGGGATGAGGAGGCCAACGTCCTGACTTTC. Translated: CAINRDEEANVLTF.

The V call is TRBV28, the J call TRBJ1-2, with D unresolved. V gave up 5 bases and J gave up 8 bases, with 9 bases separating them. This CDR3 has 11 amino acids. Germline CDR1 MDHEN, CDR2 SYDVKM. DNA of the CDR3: TGTGCCAGCAGTCCTAGGAAAGGCTACACCTTC. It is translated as CASSPRKGYTF.

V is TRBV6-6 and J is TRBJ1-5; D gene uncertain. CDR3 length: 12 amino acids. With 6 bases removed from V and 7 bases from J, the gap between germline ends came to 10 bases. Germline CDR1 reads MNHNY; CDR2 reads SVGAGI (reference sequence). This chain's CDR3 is CASSYVRQPQHF. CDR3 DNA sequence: TGTGCCAGCAGCTACGTACGCCAGCCCCAGCATTTT.

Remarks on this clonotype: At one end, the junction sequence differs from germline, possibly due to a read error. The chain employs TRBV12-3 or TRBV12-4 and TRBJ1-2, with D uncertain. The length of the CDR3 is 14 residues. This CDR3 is CVSSLSILALGYTF. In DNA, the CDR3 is TGTGTCAGCAGTTTAAGTATTCTGGCGCTTGGCTACACCTTC.

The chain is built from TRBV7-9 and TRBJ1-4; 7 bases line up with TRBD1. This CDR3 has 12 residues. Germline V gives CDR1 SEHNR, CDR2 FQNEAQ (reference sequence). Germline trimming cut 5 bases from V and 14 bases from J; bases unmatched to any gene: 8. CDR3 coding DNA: TGTGCCAGCAGCCAGACTGACAGGGCTCTGTTTTTT. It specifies CASSQTDRALFF.

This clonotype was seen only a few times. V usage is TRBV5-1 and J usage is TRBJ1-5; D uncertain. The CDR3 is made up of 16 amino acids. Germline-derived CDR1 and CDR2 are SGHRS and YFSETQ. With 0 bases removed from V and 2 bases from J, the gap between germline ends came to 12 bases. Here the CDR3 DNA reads TGCGCCAGCAGCTTGGCGAGTTTGGAAGGCAATCAGCCCCAGCATTTT. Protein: CASSLASLEGNQPQHF.

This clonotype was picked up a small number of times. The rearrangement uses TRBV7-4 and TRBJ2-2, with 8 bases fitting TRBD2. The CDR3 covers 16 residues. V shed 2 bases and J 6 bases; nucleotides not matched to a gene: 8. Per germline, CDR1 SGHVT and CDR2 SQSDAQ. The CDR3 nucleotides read TGTGCCAGCAGCTTACTTCCTAGCGGGCTGGCCGGGGAGCTGTTTTTT. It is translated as CASSLLPSGLAGELFF.

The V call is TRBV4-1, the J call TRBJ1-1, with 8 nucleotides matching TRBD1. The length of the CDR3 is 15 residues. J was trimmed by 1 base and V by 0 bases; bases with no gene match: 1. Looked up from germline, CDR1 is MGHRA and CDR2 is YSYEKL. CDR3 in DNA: TGCGCCAGCAGCCAAGAAACAGGGGGGAACACTGAAGCTTTCTTT. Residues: CASSQETGGNTEAFF.

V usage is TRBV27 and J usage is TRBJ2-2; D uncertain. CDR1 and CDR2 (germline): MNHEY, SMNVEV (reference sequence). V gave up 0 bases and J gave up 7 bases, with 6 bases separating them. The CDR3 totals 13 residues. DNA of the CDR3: TGTGCCAGCAGTTTATCGAAGGGCGGGGAGCTGTTTTTT. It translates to CASSLSKGGELFF.

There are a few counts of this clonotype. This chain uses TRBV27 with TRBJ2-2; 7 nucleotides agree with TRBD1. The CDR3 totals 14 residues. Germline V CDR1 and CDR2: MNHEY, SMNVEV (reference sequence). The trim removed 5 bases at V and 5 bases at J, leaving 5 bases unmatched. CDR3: CASSPDRTTGELFF. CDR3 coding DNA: TGTGCCAGCAGTCCGGACAGGACTACCGGGGAGCTGTTTTTT.